The 28 T cell receptor beta chains listed next were all sequenced from one sample in a study of cytomegalovirus exposure and HLA in healthy donors. Both 60 Vbeta primers and 13 Jbeta primers went into the PCR. Sequenced by immunoSEQ multiplex PCR; TCRdb stores in-frame clones only, minus some. The sample has fewer than 150,000 clones, 82% seen once. The specimen was PBMCs. All receptors derive from a woman between 18 and 29 years old in good health and CMV-seronegative.

This chain uses TRBV5-4 with TRBJ2-3; D is unclear. Trimming cost V 4 bases and J 2 bases, with 8 bases left between them. This CDR3 comprises 13 residues. Germline values: CDR1 SGHNT, CDR2 YYREEE (reference sequence). The CDR3 here is CASSISLTDTQYF. CDR3 DNA sequence: TGTGCCAGCAGCATATCCCTCACAGATACGCAGTATTTT.

This clone was observed a few times. The J gene is TRBJ1-2, the V gene TRBV7-2; tentatively, D is TRBD1 (5 bases). Trimming cost V 1 base and J 4 bases, with 13 bases left between them. The CDR3 consists of 15 residues. Germline V gives CDR1 SGHTA, CDR2 FQGNSA. This CDR3 is CASSLVETASYGYTF. CDR3 DNA: TGTGCCAGCAGCTTAGTCGAGACAGCGAGCTATGGCTACACCTTC.

Ten or more counts support this clone. The chain couples TRBV2 to TRBJ2-4; D gene unclear. Trimming took 7 bases from V and 7 from J, leaving 8 bases between them. Germline CDR1 SNHLY, CDR2 FYNNEI. This CDR3 is 11 amino acids long. DNA for the CDR3: TGTGCCAGCACGAACAACAACATTCAGTACTTC. This codes for CASTNNNIQYF.

This CDR3 is CASSLAYSTDTQYF. The CDR3 region has the DNA TGTGCCAGCAGCTTGGCGTATAGCACAGATACGCAGTATTTT. The genes are TRBV5-5 and TRBJ2-3; unclear D gene. Trimming took off 0 bases at V and 0 bases at J, with 5 bases between the two ends. CDR3 length equals 14 residues. The germline CDR1 and CDR2 sequences are SGHKS and YYEKEE (reference sequence). Variable domain in full (rest from reference TRBV5-5 and TRBJ2-3): DAGVTQSPTHLIKTRGQQVTLRCSPISGHKSVSWYQQVLGQGPQFIFQYYEKEERGRGNFPDRFSARQFPNYSSELNVNALLLGDSALYLCASSLAYSTDTQYFGPGTRLTVL.

This sequence joins TRBV10-3 and TRBJ1-1; possibly TRBD1 for D (6 bases). Trimming took off 6 bases at V and 1 base at J, with 9 bases between the two ends. Germline V gene data show CDR1 as ENHRY and CDR2 as SYGVKD. The CDR3 sequence is 13 residues long. The chain's CDR3 is CAIRTTGNTEAFF. CDR3 nucleotide sequence: TGTGCCATCAGGACGACAGGGAACACTGAAGCTTTCTTT.

In this sample, this clone turned up a few times. V and J are TRBV15 and TRBJ1-2; 9 positions agree with TRBD1. This CDR3 comprises 15 residues. The J segment lost 0 bases and the V segment lost 3 bases, leaving 2 bases of the junction unmatched. Germline lookup yields CDR1 LNHNV and CDR2 YYDKDF (reference sequence). The CDR3 sequence is CATSRGQGPNYGYTF. CDR3 nucleotide sequence: TGTGCCACCAGCAGGGGACAGGGCCCTAACTATGGCTACACCTTC.

The chain combines TRBV5-4 with TRBJ1-2; no clear D. Germline assignment: CDR1 SGHNT and CDR2 YYREEE (reference sequence). V lost 9 bases to trimming and J lost 5 bases, with 14 bases between them. There are 12 residues in the CDR3. CDR3 in DNA: TGTGCCACTCATACCATTACTTATGGCTACACCTTC. Its protein product is CATHTITYGYTF.

J is TRBJ1-1 and V is TRBV19, with 7 bases lining up with TRBD1. V lost 3 bases and J lost 3; bases outside the gene matches: 7. Germline assignment: CDR1 LNHDA and CDR2 SQIVND (reference sequence). The CDR3 totals 15 residues. CDR3 protein: CASSIRDSTYTEAFF. Written as DNA, the CDR3 is TGTGCCAGTAGTATCCGGGACAGCACTTACACTGAAGCTTTCTTT.

The chain links TRBV29-1 to TRBJ1-1; D not resolved. V lost 4 bases to trimming and J lost 0 bases, with 12 bases between them. This CDR3 contains 14 residues. Looked up from germline, CDR1 is SQVTM and CDR2 is ANQGSEA. The CDR3 coding sequence is TGCAGCGTTGGAAGTCGGGGTGTGAACACTGAAGCTTTCTTT. Its translation: CSVGSRGVNTEAFF.

The gene calls are TRBV7-9 and TRBJ1-4; D is possibly TRBD1 (6 bases). The CDR3 runs to 15 residues. The V and J ends lost 7 bases and 4 bases respectively, with 16 bases between them. The V gene's germline CDR1 is SEHNR and CDR2 FQNEAQ (reference sequence). As DNA, the CDR3 is TGTGCCAGCAACCCTGACAGGTCGGTTAATGAAAAACTGTTTTTT. This encodes CASNPDRSVNEKLFF. Filled out from reference TRBV7-9 and TRBJ1-4, the complete variable domain reads DTGVSQNPRHKITKRGQNVTFRCDPISEHNRLYWYRQTLGQGPEFLTYFQNEAQLEKSRLLSDRFSAERPKGSFSTLEIQRTEQGDSAMYLCASNPDRSVNEKLFFGSGTQLSVL.

The rearrangement joins TRBV6-6 to TRBJ2-7; 8 bases agree with TRBD2. J was trimmed by 1 base and V by 7 bases; bases with no gene match: 6. Germline values: CDR1 MNHNY, CDR2 SVGAGI (reference sequence). The CDR3 covers 14 residues. The chain's CDR3 is CASNAGGTSYEQYV. The DNA for the CDR3 is TGTGCCAGCAACGCGGGGGGCACTTCCTACGAGCAGTACGTC.

The chain carries TRBV7-2 and TRBJ2-2, with 7 positions matching TRBD2. The CDR3 covers 14 residues. Unmatched junction bases numbered 4, after V lost 7 bases and J lost 2 bases. Germline lookup yields CDR1 SGHTA and CDR2 FQGNSA. CDR3 loop: CASTQRDNTGELFF. CDR3 DNA sequence: TGTGCCAGCACTCAGCGGGATAACACCGGGGAGCTGTTTTTT.

The CDR3 reads CASSSKARGNEQFF. CDR3 coding DNA: TGTGCCAGCAGCTCCAAAGCCAGGGGCAATGAGCAGTTCTTC. The chain links TRBV7-9 to TRBJ2-1; D perhaps matches TRBD1 (6 bases). Trimming removed 4 bases at V and 6 bases at J, with 13 bases between. CDR1 and CDR2 (germline): SEHNR, FQNEAQ (reference sequence). The CDR3 totals 14 residues.

The V call is TRBV5-1, the J call TRBJ2-1; TRBD2 matches at 9 bases. The CDR3 spans 16 residues. Germline values: CDR1 SGHRS, CDR2 YFSETQ. The V gene end was trimmed by 2 bases and the J gene end by 3 bases; junction bases not matched to a gene: 6. DNA for the CDR3: TGCGCCAGCAGCTTCCTTAGCGGGAGTGGCTACAATGAGCAGTTCTTC. This codes for CASSFLSGSGYNEQFF.

The chain has TRBV23-1 and TRBJ2-2, with 8 positions matching TRBD1. TRBV23-1 is assigned to the ORF class and has an uncertain function. Trimming at V came to 4 bases and at J to 0 bases, leaving 7 bases not matched to a gene. This CDR3 spans 17 amino acids. CDR3 sequence reads: CASSLDRAGSNTGELFF. For the CDR3, the DNA is TGCGCCAGCAGTCTGGACAGGGCAGGGTCGAACACCGGGGAGCTGTTTTTT.

This clone was recorded only once. This chain links TRBV7-6 with TRBJ1-5; D unclear. The CDR3 runs 14 residues. V gave up 2 bases and J gave up 7 bases, with 12 bases separating them. Germline V gives CDR1 SGHVS, CDR2 FNYEAQ. The CDR3 region has the DNA TGTGCCAGCAGCTTATTAGGAGGGATCCAGCCCCAGCATTTT. Translated, it gives CASSLLGGIQPQHF.

The chain links TRBV5-1 to TRBJ1-3; D gene uncertain. Per germline, CDR1 SGHRS and CDR2 YFSETQ. V was shortened by 6 bases and J by 0 bases, with 7 bases between the two germline ends. The CDR3 is 13 amino acids. This CDR3 reads CASIPDSGNTIYF. DNA of the CDR3: TGCGCCAGCATCCCAGACTCTGGAAACACCATATATTTT.

The sample holds one count of this clone. This rearrangement joins TRBV9 to TRBJ1-2; weak D call: TRBD1 (5 bases). V lost 3 bases to trimming and J lost 5 bases, with 14 bases between them. The CDR3 is 14 amino acids. Per germline, CDR1 SGDLS and CDR2 YYNGEE. CDR3 in amino acids: CASSALTGPYGYTF. In nucleotides, the CDR3 is TGTGCCAGCAGCGCCCTCACAGGCCCTTATGGCTACACCTTC.

V usage is TRBV9 and J usage is TRBJ2-1, with 8 bases matching TRBD2. V shed 6 bases, J shed 0 bases, and the junction held 14 bases outside the gene matches. The germline V gene has CDR1 SGDLS and CDR2 YYNGEE. This CDR3 is 18 amino acids long. CDR3 coding DNA: TGTGCCAGCAACTCCGGGAGGGGCGGACTGAGCTCCTACAATGAGCAGTTCTTC. Amino acids: CASNSGRGGLSSYNEQFF.

The V call is TRBV27, the J call TRBJ2-1; no clear D. The CDR3 length is 14 residues. CDR1 is MNHEY and CDR2 is SMNVEV in the germline V gene (reference sequence). Trimming pared 3 bases from V and 0 bases from J, leaving 6 bases between. CDR3 bases: TGTGCCAGCAGTTTCTACGGCTCCTACAATGAGCAGTTCTTC. The encoded protein is CASSFYGSYNEQFF.

The chain recombines TRBV27 with TRBJ2-1; 11 bases agree with TRBD1. The CDR3 consists of 15 residues. With V trimmed by 6 bases and J by 8 bases, 9 bases remained unmatched. The germline V gene has CDR1 MNHEY and CDR2 SMNVEV (reference sequence). The CDR3 region is CASSLPRTGGHEQFF. CDR3 sequence (DNA): TGTGCCAGCAGCTTACCTCGGACAGGGGGCCATGAGCAGTTCTTC.

This clone was observed a single time. V is TRBV6-1 and J is TRBJ1-2; D possibly corresponds to TRBD1 (6 bases). CDR3 length: 15 residues. The V gene's germline CDR1 is MNHNS and CDR2 SASEGT. V was cut by 6 bases and J by 6 bases, with 20 bases left in between. As DNA, the CDR3 is TGTGCCAGCAGATCGATTACAGGGTCTTCAGATGGCTACACCTTC. Protein product: CASRSITGSSDGYTF.

This clone was detected only a few times. J is TRBJ1-1 and V is TRBV6-5, with a weak D call TRBD1 (5 bases). Per the germline V gene, CDR1 is MNHEY and CDR2 is SVGAGI. With 6 bases removed from V and 1 base from J, the gap between germline ends came to 15 bases. The CDR3 has 15 amino acids. DNA for the CDR3: TGTGCCAGCAGAAAAAGGCAGGGCGGGAACACTGAAGCTTTCTTT. This sequence encodes CASRKRQGGNTEAFF.

This rearrangement joins TRBV11-3 to TRBJ2-5; 7 positions match TRBD1. The J segment lost 0 bases and the V segment lost 7 bases, leaving 11 bases of the junction unmatched. The germline V gene encodes CDR1 SGHNT and CDR2 YENEEA. The CDR3 has 16 residues. The CDR3 sequence: CASTRSGGTDQETQYF. The CDR3 DNA follows: TGTGCCAGCACCCGGTCAGGTGGGACAGACCAAGAGACCCAGTACTTC.

J is TRBJ1-5 and V is TRBV27, with 8 bases aligning to TRBD1. V shed 4 bases, J shed 0 bases, and the junction held 5 bases outside the gene matches. This CDR3 region has 16 residues. Germline lookup yields CDR1 MNHEY and CDR2 SMNVEV (reference sequence). In DNA, the CDR3 is TGTGCCAGCAGTTCGACAGGGGCCCATAGCAATCAGCCCCAGCATTTT. This translates into CASSSTGAHSNQPQHF.

J is TRBJ1-1 and V is TRBV4-1; D is uncertain. The CDR3 covers 15 residues. Between the trimmed V and J ends, which lost 1 base and 2 bases, there was a span of 11 bases. The germline gives CDR1 MGHRA, CDR2 YSYEKL. The DNA of the CDR3 is TGCGCCAGCAGCCAAGGAAAGCCTACTAACACTGAAGCTTTCTTT. Translating it yields CASSQGKPTNTEAFF.

The chain combines TRBV6-1 with TRBJ2-7; tentatively, D is TRBD2 (5 bases). CDR3 size: 16 residues. Germline V gene lookup returns CDR1 MNHNS and CDR2 SASEGT. With 1 base removed from V and 4 bases from J, the gap between germline ends came to 17 bases. In DNA, the CDR3 is TGTGCCAGCAGTGAAGGAAATTTAGGACGGAGGTACGAGCAGTACTTC. Residues: CASSEGNLGRRYEQYF.

J is TRBJ1-6 and V is TRBV28, with TRBD1 identical over 10 bases. Trimming at V came to 3 bases and at J to 7 bases, leaving 12 bases not matched to a gene. Germline assignment: CDR1 MDHEN and CDR2 SYDVKM. CDR3 length: 18 amino acids. The CDR3 reads CASSLVEFGTGVNSPLHF. CDR3 in DNA: TGTGCCAGCAGTTTGGTCGAATTTGGGACAGGGGTAAATTCACCCCTCCACTTT.